The rows below give T cell receptor beta chains drawn from one sample of a study of T cells after posttransplantation cyclophosphamide. Profiling relied on immunoSEQ multiplex PCR, and the TCRdb table lists in-frame clones only, not all of them. The data contain approximately 16,000 clones, 77% of them singletons. The specimen was CD8+ T cells sorted from PBMCs, collected 1903 days after a stem cell transplant with posttransplant cyclophosphamide. These receptors were collected from a female patient in her forties who received an allogeneic stem cell transplant from a related donor, was CMV-positive, and had no GVHD. Some T cells may have originated in the graft donor. Each CDR3 is given with its conserved first and last residue. A D gene is named only where the DNA matches it firmly. Clone size appears in some rows only: once, few, many, or a class for an expanded clone.

few . TRBJ2-1 TRBV7-9 CASSLEGVYNEQFF TGTGCCAGCAGCTTAGAGGGGGTATACAATGAGCAGTTCTTC
. . TRBJ2-7 TRBV6-5 CASSYSKLQPTYEQYF TGTGCCAGCAGTTACTCGAAACTTCAACCCACCTACGAGCAGTACTTC
once TRBD1 TRBJ2-7 TRBV11-2 CASSLEPQGSYEQYF TGTGCCAGCAGCTTAGAACCACAGGGGTCCTACGAGCAGTACTTC
. TRBD2 TRBJ2-2 TRBV6-5 CASSYGLGDTGELFF TGTGCCAGCAGTTACGGACTAGGGGACACCGGGGAGCTGTTTTTT
. . TRBJ1-4 TRBV5-1 CASSLSRVTNEKLFF TGCGCCAGCAGCTTGAGCAGGGTAACTAATGAAAAACTGTTTTTT
. . TRBJ2-5 TRBV7-9 CASSFVGEETQYF TGTGCCAGCAGCTTCGTAGGGGAAGAGACCCAGTACTTC
. . TRBJ2-7 TRBV27 CASSFNGGPELFYEQYF TGTGCCAGCAGTTTCAACGGGGGTCCCGAACTTTTCTACGAGCAGTACTTC
. TRBD1 TRBJ2-5 TRBV7-9 CASSLERGRETQYF TGTGCCAGCAGCTTAGAAAGGGGGCGGGAGACCCAGTACTTC
. . TRBJ1-5 TRBV28 CASSSLRQILNNNQPQHF TGTGCCAGCAGTTCCCTCCGACAGATCCTAAACAATAATCAGCCCCAGCATTTT
. TRBD1 TRBJ1-5 TRBV2 CASRDIQGARGQPQHF TGTGCCAGCAGAGACATACAGGGGGCGCGGGGTCAGCCCCAGCATTTT
few . TRBJ2-7 TRBV9 CASSAGTLSYEQYF TGTGCCAGCAGCGCCGGGACACTCTCCTACGAGCAGTACTTC
. . TRBJ2-3 TRBV25-1 CASSEWAEGRGTDTQYF TGTGCCAGCAGTGAATGGGCGGAGGGGCGAGGGACAGATACGCAGTATTTT
. TRBD1 TRBJ1-3 TRBV23-1 CAPKGAGNTIYF TGCGCCCCCAAGGGGGCAGGGAACACCATATATTTT
. . TRBJ2-1 TRBV13 CASSLIEEQFF TGTGCCAGCAGCTTAATTGAGGAGCAGTTCTTC
many . TRBJ1-2 TRBV27 CASSPEFRVNYGYTF TGTGCCAGCAGTCCCGAATTTCGCGTTAACTATGGCTACACCTTC
few . TRBJ1-4 TRBV4-1 CASSQDDGVNEKLFF TGCGCCAGCAGCCAAGATGATGGAGTTAATGAAAAACTGTTTTTT
. . TRBJ2-3 TRBV7-9 CASRQGSDTQYF TGTGCCAGCAGGCAGGGTTCGGATACGCAGTATTTT
. TRBD1 TRBJ2-3 TRBV9 CASSVQGAGTDTQYF TGTGCCAGCAGCGTACAGGGGGCCGGGACAGATACGCAGTATTTT
. . TRBJ2-7 TRBV11-1 CASSPVLGGYEQYF TGTGCCAGCAGCCCCGTCCTGGGGGGCTACGAGCAGTACTTC
once TRBD1 TRBJ2-7 TRBV27 CASSLGQGLEQYF TGTGCCAGCAGTTTAGGACAGGGGCTCGAGCAGTACTTC
. TRBD1 TRBJ1-2 TRBV4-3 CASSQSGTGGYGYTF TGCGCCAGCAGCCAATCCGGGACAGGGGGCTATGGCTACACCTTC